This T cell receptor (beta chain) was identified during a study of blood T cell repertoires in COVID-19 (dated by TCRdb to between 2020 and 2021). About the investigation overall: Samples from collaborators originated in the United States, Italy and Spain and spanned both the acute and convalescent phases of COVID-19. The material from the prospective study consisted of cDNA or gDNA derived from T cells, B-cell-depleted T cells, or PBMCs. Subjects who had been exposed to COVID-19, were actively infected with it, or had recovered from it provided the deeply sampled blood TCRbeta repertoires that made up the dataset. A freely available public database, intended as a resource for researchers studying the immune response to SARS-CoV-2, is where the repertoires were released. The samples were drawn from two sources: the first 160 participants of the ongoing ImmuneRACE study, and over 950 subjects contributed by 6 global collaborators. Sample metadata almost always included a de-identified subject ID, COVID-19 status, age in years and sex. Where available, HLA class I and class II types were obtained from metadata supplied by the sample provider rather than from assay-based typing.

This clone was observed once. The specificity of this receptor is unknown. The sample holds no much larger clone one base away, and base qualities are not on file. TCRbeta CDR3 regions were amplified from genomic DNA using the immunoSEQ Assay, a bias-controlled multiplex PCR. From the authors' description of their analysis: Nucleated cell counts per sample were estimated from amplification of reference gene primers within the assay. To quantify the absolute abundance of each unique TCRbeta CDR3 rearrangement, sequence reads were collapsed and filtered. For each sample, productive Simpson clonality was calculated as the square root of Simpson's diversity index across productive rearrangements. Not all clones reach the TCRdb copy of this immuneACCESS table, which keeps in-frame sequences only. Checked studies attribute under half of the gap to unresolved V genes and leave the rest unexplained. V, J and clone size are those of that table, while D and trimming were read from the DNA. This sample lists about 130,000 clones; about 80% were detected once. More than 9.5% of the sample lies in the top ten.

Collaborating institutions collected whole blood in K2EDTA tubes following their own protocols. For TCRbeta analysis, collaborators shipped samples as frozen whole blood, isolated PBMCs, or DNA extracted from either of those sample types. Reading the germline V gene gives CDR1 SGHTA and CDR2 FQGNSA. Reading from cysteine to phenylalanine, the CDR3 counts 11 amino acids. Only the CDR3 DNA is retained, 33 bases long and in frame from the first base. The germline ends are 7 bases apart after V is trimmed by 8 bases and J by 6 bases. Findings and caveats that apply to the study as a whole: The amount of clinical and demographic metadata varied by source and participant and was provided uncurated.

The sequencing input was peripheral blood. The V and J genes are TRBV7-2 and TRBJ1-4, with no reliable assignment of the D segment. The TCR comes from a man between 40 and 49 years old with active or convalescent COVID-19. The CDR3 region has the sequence CASHRDEKLFF. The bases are TGTGCCAGCCATAGAGATGAAAAACTGTTTTTT.